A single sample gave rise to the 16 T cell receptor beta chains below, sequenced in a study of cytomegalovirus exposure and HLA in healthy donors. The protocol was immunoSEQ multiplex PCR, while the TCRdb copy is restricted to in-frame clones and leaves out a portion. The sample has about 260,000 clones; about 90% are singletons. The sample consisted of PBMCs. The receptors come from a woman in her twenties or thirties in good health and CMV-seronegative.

The CDR3 spells CASSTSEAFF. The CDR3 coding sequence is TGTGCCAGCAGTACCTCAGAAGCTTTCTTT. V gene TRBV28 combines with J gene TRBJ1-1; D not certain. Germline CDR1 and CDR2: MDHEN and SYDVKM. V shed 5 bases and J shed 8 bases, with 6 bases lying between them. The CDR3 sequence is 10 residues long.

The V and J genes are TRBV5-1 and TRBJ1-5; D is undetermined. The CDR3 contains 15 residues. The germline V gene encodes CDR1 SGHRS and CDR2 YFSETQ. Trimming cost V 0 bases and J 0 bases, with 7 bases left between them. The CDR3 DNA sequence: TGCGCCAGCAGCTTGGGAGAGAATAGCAATCAGCCCCAGCATTTT. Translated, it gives CASSLGENSNQPQHF.

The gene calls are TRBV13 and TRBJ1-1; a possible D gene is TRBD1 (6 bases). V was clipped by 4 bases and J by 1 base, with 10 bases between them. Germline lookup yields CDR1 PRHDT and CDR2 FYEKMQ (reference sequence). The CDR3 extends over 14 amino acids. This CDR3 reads CASSSPGENTEAFF. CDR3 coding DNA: TGTGCCAGCAGCTCGCCAGGGGAGAACACTGAAGCTTTCTTT.

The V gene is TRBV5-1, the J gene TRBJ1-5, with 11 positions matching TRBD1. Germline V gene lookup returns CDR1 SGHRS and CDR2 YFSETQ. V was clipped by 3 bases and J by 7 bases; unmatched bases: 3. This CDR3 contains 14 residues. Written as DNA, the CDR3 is TGCGCCAGCAGCTGGACAGGGGGCACCCAGCCCCAGCATTTT. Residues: CASSWTGGTQPQHF.

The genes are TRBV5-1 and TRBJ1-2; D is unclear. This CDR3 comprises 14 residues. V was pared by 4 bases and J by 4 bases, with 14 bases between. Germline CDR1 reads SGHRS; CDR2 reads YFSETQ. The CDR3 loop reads CASSGGPAAYGYTF. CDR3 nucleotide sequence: TGCGCCAGCAGCGGAGGCCCTGCTGCCTATGGCTACACCTTC.

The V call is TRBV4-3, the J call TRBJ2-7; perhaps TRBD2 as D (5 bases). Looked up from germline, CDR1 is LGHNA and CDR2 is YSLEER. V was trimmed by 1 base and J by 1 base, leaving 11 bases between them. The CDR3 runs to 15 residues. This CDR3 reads CASSQALDLSYEQYF. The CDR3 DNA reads TGCGCCAGCAGCCAAGCGCTGGACTTGTCCTACGAGCAGTACTTC.

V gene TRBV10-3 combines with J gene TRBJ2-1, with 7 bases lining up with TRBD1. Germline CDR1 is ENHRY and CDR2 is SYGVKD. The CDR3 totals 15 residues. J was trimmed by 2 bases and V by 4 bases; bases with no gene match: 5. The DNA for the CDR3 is TGTGCCATCAGTGGAAGACAGGGAACCTACAATGAGCAGTTCTTC. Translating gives CAISGRQGTYNEQFF.

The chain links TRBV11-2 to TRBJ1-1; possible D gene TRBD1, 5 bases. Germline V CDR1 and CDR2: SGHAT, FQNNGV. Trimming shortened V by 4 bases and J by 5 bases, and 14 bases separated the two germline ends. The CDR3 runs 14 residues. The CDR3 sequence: CASSSEGRWTEAFF. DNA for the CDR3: TGTGCCAGCAGCTCAGAGGGGCGATGGACTGAAGCTTTCTTT.

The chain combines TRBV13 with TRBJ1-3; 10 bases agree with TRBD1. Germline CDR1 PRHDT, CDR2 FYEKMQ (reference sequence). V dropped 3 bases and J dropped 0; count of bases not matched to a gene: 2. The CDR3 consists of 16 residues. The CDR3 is CASSFRDRGSGNTIYF. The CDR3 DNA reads TGTGCCAGCAGCTTCAGGGACAGGGGCTCTGGAAACACCATATATTTT.

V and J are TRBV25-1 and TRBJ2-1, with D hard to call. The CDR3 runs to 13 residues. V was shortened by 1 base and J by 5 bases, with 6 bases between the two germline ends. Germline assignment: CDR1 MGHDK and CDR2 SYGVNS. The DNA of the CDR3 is TGTGCCAGCAGTGAATCTGTTAACAATGAGCAGTTCTTC. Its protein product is CASSESVNNEQFF.

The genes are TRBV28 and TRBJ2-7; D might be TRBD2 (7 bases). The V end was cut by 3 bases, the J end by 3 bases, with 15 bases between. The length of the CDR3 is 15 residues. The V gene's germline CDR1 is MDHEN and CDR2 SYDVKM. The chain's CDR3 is CASSFFGGGLYEQYF. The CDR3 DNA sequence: TGTGCCAGCAGTTTTTTTGGGGGGGGCCTCTACGAGCAGTACTTC.

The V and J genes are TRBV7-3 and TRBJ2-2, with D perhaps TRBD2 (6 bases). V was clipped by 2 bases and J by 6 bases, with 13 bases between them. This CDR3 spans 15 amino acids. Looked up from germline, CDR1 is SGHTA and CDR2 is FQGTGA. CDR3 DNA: TGTGCCAGCAGCTTAGAAGCGGGTCCAGCCGGGGAGCTGTTTTTT. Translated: CASSLEAGPAGELFF.

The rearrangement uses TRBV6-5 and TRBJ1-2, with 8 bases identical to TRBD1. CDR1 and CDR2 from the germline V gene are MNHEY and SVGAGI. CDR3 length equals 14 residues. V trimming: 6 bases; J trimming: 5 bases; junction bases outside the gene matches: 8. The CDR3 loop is CASRRTGREYGYTF. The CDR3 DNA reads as TGTGCCAGCAGAAGGACAGGGAGGGAATATGGCTACACCTTC.

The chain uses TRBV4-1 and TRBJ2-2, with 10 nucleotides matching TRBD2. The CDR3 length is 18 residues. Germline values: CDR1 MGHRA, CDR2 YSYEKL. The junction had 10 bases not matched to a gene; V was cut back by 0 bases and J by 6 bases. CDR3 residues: CASSQEGLAGVFPGELFF. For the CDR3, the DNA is TGCGCCAGCAGCCAAGAGGGCCTAGCGGGAGTCTTCCCCGGGGAGCTGTTTTTT.

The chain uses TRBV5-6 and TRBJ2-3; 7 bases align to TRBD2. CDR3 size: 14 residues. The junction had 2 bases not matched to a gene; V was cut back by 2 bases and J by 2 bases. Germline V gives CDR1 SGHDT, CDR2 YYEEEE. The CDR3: CASSLAGFTDTQYF. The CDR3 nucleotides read TGTGCCAGCAGCTTAGCGGGATTCACAGATACGCAGTATTTT. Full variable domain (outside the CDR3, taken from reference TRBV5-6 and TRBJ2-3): DAGVTQSPTHLIKTRGQQVTLRCSPKSGHDTVSWYQQALGQGPQFIFQYYEEEERQRGNFPDRFSGHQFPNYSSELNVNALLLGDSALYLCASSLAGFTDTQYFGPGTRLTVL.

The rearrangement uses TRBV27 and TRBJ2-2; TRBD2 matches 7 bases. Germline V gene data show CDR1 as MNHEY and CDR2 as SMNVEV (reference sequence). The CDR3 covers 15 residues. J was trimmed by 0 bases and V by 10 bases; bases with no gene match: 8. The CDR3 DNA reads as TGTGCCACCACACCGGGGGGTGCGAACACCGGGGAGCTGTTTTTT. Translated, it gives CATTPGGANTGELFF.